A selection of T cell receptor beta chains follows, all from one sample in a study of OX40 agonist ivuxolimab in advanced cancers. The protocol was immunoSEQ multiplex PCR, while the TCRdb copy is restricted to in-frame clones and leaves out a portion. Counted here are some 68,000 clones, about 87% occurring once; the ten biggest clones make up approximately 0.98%. The material was CD4+ or CD8+ T cells sorted from blood, obtained in a trial of the OX40 agonist ivuxolimab. The origin of the receptors is an adult with an advanced solid tumor such as melanoma, head and neck, liver or kidney cancer. Each CDR3 is given without its conserved first and last residue. Size tells how often a clone was seen (once, few, many) or the class of an expanded clone, and some rows leave it out.

>TRBV29-1|TRBJ1-2|-
SAEGQAYGYT
>TRBV5-4|TRBJ2-5|once
ASSPRGRGETQY
>TRBV29-1|TRBJ1-3|-
SVQELSGNTIY
>TRBV11-3|TRBJ2-7|few
ASSPRTPSEQY
>TRBV18|TRBJ2-3|-
ASSPIRLDTQY
>TRBV7-8|TRBJ1-2|-
ASSLSGQGALLRGYT
>TRBV5-1|TRBJ1-2|-
ASSLVAGADYGYT
>TRBV7-9|TRBJ2-1|-
ASRRGRALSGEQF
>TRBV11-3|TRBJ2-7|-
ASSSPVLNEQY
>TRBV6-5|TRBJ2-4|-
ASSPRPDAGAIQY
>TRBV28|TRBJ1-5|-
ASSLPGLPQH
>TRBV28|TRBJ1-3|-
ASSLLTGDGNTIY
>TRBV7-2|TRBJ1-2|few
ASSLGGEYGYT
>TRBV5-8|TRBJ2-7|-
ASSSRRTGSGEQY
>TRBV10-1|TRBJ2-7|-
ASSGPGTQTYEQY
>TRBV5-5|TRBJ2-5|-
ASSRRTGKQETQY
>TRBV28|TRBJ1-6|once
ASSLGGLGQGAGSPLH
>TRBV6-1|TRBJ2-1|-
ASSDLAEQF
>TRBV6-1|TRBJ1-2|-
ASSAEGTYGYT
>TRBV4-1|TRBJ2-3|-
ASSQAILAGDTQY
>TRBV9|TRBJ1-1|-
ASSVEYRGRYTEAF
>TRBV7-2|TRBJ2-5|-
ASSSLADGGEAQY
>TRBV5-5|TRBJ2-7|once
ASSLAGDRRYEQY
>TRBV10-3|TRBJ1-5|-
AISESGGQPQH
>TRBV6-4|TRBJ2-7|-
APHAAIYEQY
>TRBV28|TRBJ2-1|-
ASSSSGRRNEQF
>TRBV23-1|TRBJ2-1|-
ASSQSENEQF
>TRBV28|TRBJ1-1|-
ASSLWGGSNTEAF
>TRBV28|TRBJ1-1|-
ASSLVGGRFVAF
>TRBV4-3|TRBJ2-7|-
ASSLDRHYEQY
>TRBV2|TRBJ2-1|-
ASSVGGWDEQF
>TRBV5-1|TRBJ2-2|-
ASSSGGPKNTGELF
>TRBV19|TRBJ1-5|-
ASSARNKDRQGNQPQH
>TRBV19|TRBJ1-3|-
ASTSIPGNTIY
>TRBV11-3|TRBJ1-1|-
ASSLGRGNTEAF
>TRBV10-3|TRBJ1-4|-
AISESGPPEGKLF
>TRBV30|TRBJ2-5|-
AWSVGPETQY
>TRBV30|TRBJ2-3|-
AWTTALAGGLRQY
>TRBV28|TRBJ2-3|once
ASRGTGGPSTDTQY
>TRBV6-5|TRBJ2-7|-
ASTKRQTNSYEQY
>TRBV4-1|TRBJ1-2|-
ASSQVFREVGYT
>TRBV18|TRBJ2-2|-
ASSLRQGNTGELF
>TRBV7-8|TRBJ2-1|-
ASSWSGRSYNEQF
>TRBV10-3|TRBJ2-5|-
ATSFTGTGETQY
>TRBV28|TRBJ2-2|-
ASRGGVTGELF
>TRBV19|TRBJ2-7|-
ASRERGASYEQY
>TRBV29-1|TRBJ2-7|-
SAKGGGVAYEQY
>TRBV5-4|TRBJ2-7|-
ASRERESGGEQY
>TRBV27|TRBJ1-4|-
ASSWGNGEKLF
>TRBV19|TRBJ1-1|-
ASSIRRGMNTEAF